Below are 17 T cell receptor beta chains sequenced from a single sample in a study of response to subunit inactivated influenza vaccine. MiXCR, run by TCRdb on the RT-PCR reads, gives a single entry per CDR3 protein. The sample carries just under 550,000 distinct CDR3 sequences, around 21% recorded once. The sample was also linked to a second study, of T cells expressing NK-cell markers. Per that paper: With UMIs, 5'RACE template switching was used to make TCR beta cDNA.

Sequencing was performed on CD4+ T cells sorted from PBMCs, taken 12 days after vaccination. The receptors come from a man aged 50 to 59 who received an inactivated influenza vaccine.

Only a few counts were recorded for this clonotype. The J gene is TRBJ1-1, the V gene TRBV5-1, with D possibly matching TRBD1 (6 bases). The CDR3 length is 15 residues. V was shortened by 3 bases and J by 3 bases, with 15 bases between the two germline ends. The germline CDR1 and CDR2 sequences are SGHRS and YFSETQ. The chain's CDR3 is CASSSYSGGDTEAFF. DNA for the CDR3: TGCGCCAGCAGCTCTTATTCGGGGGGCGACACTGAAGCTTTCTTT.

The rearrangement joins TRBV6-2 or TRBV6-3 to TRBJ2-1, with a possible D match to TRBD2 (5 bases). CDR1 MNHEY and CDR2 SVGEGT come from the germline V gene. The CDR3 sequence is 20 residues long. Trimming left V 2 bases short and J 6 bases short, with 29 bases between. The CDR3 spells CASSYPTSGTRRFRFNEQFF. CDR3 sequence (DNA): TGTGCCAGCAGTTACCCCACATCGGGAACGAGGCGGTTCAGATTCAATGAGCAGTTCTTC.

The chain uses TRBV12-3 or TRBV12-4 and TRBJ2-1; D may be TRBD2 (5 bases). The CDR3 length is 15 residues. Trimming cost V 4 bases and J 4 bases, with 14 bases left between them. The CDR3 is CASSSGLPGYNEQFF. The CDR3, as DNA: TGTGCCAGCAGTTCAGGACTCCCGGGGTACAATGAGCAGTTCTTC.

CDR3 sequence (DNA): TGTGCCAGCAGCTTAATGGGGGCCCAGGATACGCAGTATTTT. It specifies CASSLMGAQDTQYF. This chain links TRBV5-5 with TRBJ2-3, with D tentatively TRBD1 (6 bases). The V end lost 2 bases, the J end lost 6 bases, and 13 bases lay between the germline ends. CDR1 and CDR2 from the germline V gene are SGHKS and YYEKEE (reference sequence). The CDR3 consists of 14 residues.

This clonotype was counted a few times. V gene TRBV11-2 combines with J gene TRBJ2-1; TRBD2 is a possible D gene (6 bases). Germline lookup yields CDR1 SGHAT and CDR2 FQNNGV. The CDR3 is made up of 16 amino acids. V was pared by 5 bases and J by 0 bases, with 14 bases between. The chain's CDR3 is CASSKGSGSSYNEQFF. As DNA, the CDR3 is TGTGCCAGCAGCAAAGGGTCCGGGAGCTCCTACAATGAGCAGTTCTTC.

The chain recombines TRBV9 with TRBJ2-6; TRBD1 agrees at 7 bases. This CDR3 has 17 amino acids. Per germline, CDR1 SGDLS and CDR2 YYNGEE. The ends lost 4 bases at V and 1 base at J; junction bases unmatched: 8. The CDR3 here is CASSPPTGRSGANVLTF. In DNA form, the CDR3 reads TGTGCCAGCAGCCCCCCGACAGGGCGATCTGGGGCCAACGTCCTGACTTTC.

The chain carries TRBV12-3 or TRBV12-4 and TRBJ1-4; possibly TRBD1 for D (5 bases). The V gene lost 3 bases and the J gene lost 5 bases, with 13 bases spanning the gap. The CDR3 is made up of 15 amino acids. CDR3 in amino acids: CASSLGVFSNEKLFF. CDR3 nucleotide sequence: TGTGCCAGCAGTTTGGGGGTTTTTTCGAATGAAAAACTGTTTTTT.

This clonotype was picked up a small number of times. The chain employs TRBV29-1 and TRBJ2-1; D perhaps matches TRBD2 (6 bases). The germline CDR1 and CDR2 sequences are SQVTM and ANQGSEA. This CDR3 region has 12 residues. Trimming shortened V by 3 bases and J by 6 bases, and 9 bases separated the two germline ends. The CDR3 sequence is CSVDLGGNEQFF. DNA for the CDR3: TGCAGCGTTGATTTGGGGGGCAATGAGCAGTTCTTC.

This rearrangement joins TRBV12-3 or TRBV12-4 to TRBJ2-1; a weak D match, TRBD2 (5 bases). Trimming removed 5 bases at V and 14 bases at J, with 19 bases between. The CDR3 is made up of 13 amino acids. This chain's CDR3 is CASSPQLPQREFF. CDR3 coding DNA: TGTGCCAGCAGTCCCCAACTACCCCAGAGGGAGTTCTTC.

This chain uses TRBV5-5 with TRBJ1-3, with D unresolved. The CDR3 contains 15 residues. CDR1 is SGHKS and CDR2 is YYEKEE in the germline V gene (reference sequence). V was clipped by 2 bases and J by 0 bases, with 9 bases between them. CDR3 bases: TGTGCCAGCAGCTTCCTCAGTGACTCTGGAAACACCATATATTTT. Its translation: CASSFLSDSGNTIYF.

The V and J genes are TRBV3-1 and TRBJ1-5, with 9 bases aligning to TRBD1. The CDR3 loop spans 16 amino acids. Trimming cost V 1 base and J 6 bases; bases outside gene matches: 7. Germline V gene lookup returns CDR1 LGHDT and CDR2 YNNKEL (reference sequence). CDR3 protein: CASSQGVQGASQPQHF. CDR3 DNA sequence: TGTGCCAGCAGCCAAGGGGTACAGGGGGCCAGTCAGCCCCAGCATTTT.

This sequence joins TRBV2 and TRBJ2-5, with D perhaps matching TRBD2 (6 bases). The CDR3 extends over 14 amino acids. The V end lost 6 bases, the J end lost 2 bases, and 13 bases lay between the germline ends. Germline CDR1 and CDR2: SNHLY and FYNNEI. The CDR3 DNA is TGTGCCAGCAGCAAATCTAGCGTACAAGAGACCCAGTACTTC. The encoded protein is CASSKSSVQETQYF.

The gene calls are TRBV4-2 and TRBJ1-1; D is perhaps TRBD1 (5 bases). Trimming stripped 4 bases from V and 2 bases from J, with 14 bases between. CDR3 length: 15 amino acids. Per the germline V gene, CDR1 is LGHNA and CDR2 is YNFKEQ. The DNA of the CDR3 is TGTGCCAGCAGCCCCCGTTGGGGCTTCAACACTGAAGCTTTCTTT. This translates into CASSPRWGFNTEAFF.

This chain connects TRBV5-1 to TRBJ2-3, with TRBD2 as a possible D gene (6 bases). The V end lost 4 bases, the J end lost 0 bases, and 12 bases lay between the germline ends. Germline V gene data show CDR1 as SGHRS and CDR2 as YFSETQ. The CDR3 spans 15 residues. The CDR3 reads CASSPPGASTDTQYF. CDR3 nucleotide sequence: TGCGCCAGCAGCCCTCCGGGAGCCAGCACAGATACGCAGTATTTT. The variable domain in full, with the rest retrieved from reference TRBV5-1 and TRBJ2-3, is KAGVTQTPRYLIKTRGQQVTLSCSPISGHRSVSWYQQTPGQGLQFLFEYFSETQRNKGNFPGRFSGRQFSNSRSEMNVSTLELGDSALYLCASSPPGASTDTQYFGPGTRLTVL.

This clonotype appeared a few times. This chain joins TRBV20-1 and TRBJ2-1, with no clear D. This CDR3 spans 14 amino acids. Germline CDR1 is DFQATT and CDR2 is SNEGSKA (reference sequence). V shed 4 bases and J shed 3 bases, with 13 bases lying between them. CDR3 DNA: TGCAGTGCTACAAGGGAAGGGAACTACAATGAGCAGTTCTTC. Its translation: CSATREGNYNEQFF.

CDR3 protein: CSARETRTRETQYF. The CDR3 DNA is TGCAGTGCTAGAGAGACCCGGACACGGGAGACCCAGTACTTC. The genes are TRBV20-1 and TRBJ2-5; maybe TRBD1 (5 bases). The CDR3 is 14 amino acids. Germline assignment: CDR1 DFQATT and CDR2 SNEGSKA (reference sequence). Trimming shortened V by 0 bases and J by 5 bases, and 13 bases separated the two germline ends.

This clonotype was seen a few times. This chain connects TRBV3-1 to TRBJ2-2; TRBD2 matches 7 bases. CDR1 and CDR2 (germline): LGHDT, YNNKEL (reference sequence). Trimming at V came to 2 bases and at J to 4 bases, leaving 4 bases not matched to a gene. This CDR3 is built from 15 residues. The CDR3 coding sequence is TGTGCCAGCAGCCAAAGCGGGGTTGCCACCGGGGAGCTGTTTTTT. Translated, it gives CASSQSGVATGELFF.